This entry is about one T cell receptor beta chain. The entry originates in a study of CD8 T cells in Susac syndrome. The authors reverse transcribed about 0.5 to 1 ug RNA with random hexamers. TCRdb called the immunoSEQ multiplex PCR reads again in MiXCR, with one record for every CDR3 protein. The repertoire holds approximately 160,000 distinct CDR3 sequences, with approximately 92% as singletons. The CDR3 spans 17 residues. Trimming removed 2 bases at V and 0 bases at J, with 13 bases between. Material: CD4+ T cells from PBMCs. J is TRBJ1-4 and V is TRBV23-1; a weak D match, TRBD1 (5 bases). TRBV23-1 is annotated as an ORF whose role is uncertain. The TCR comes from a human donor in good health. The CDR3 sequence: CASSQPGGAATNEKLFF. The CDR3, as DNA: TGCGCCAGCAGTCAACCTGGGGGAGCTGCAACTAATGAAAAACTGTTTTTT.